Presented here are 8 T cell receptor beta chains from one specimen sequenced in a study of T-cell memory formation after mild COVID-19. TCRdb re-called the 5' RACE reads through MiXCR, storing one row per CDR3 protein. The sample contains about 470,000 distinct CDR3 sequences, 15% to 20% of which appear only once. The sequencing sample was made of PBMCs or a T cell subset sorted from them (not recorded which). These receptors were obtained from an adult woman who had mild COVID-19 (a few samples of this study predate the infection). Cell type and time point are not known.

The rearrangement uses TRBV5-1 and TRBJ2-5; a possible D gene is TRBD1 (8 bases). The V gene lost 3 bases and the J gene lost 5 bases, with 20 bases spanning the gap. Looked up from germline, CDR1 is SGHRS and CDR2 is YFSETQ. This CDR3 is 16 amino acids long. Written as DNA, the CDR3 is TGCGCCAGCAGCTACAGGGGGGGGCCCGGAGGTGAGACCCAGTACTTC. Translating it yields CASSYRGGPGGETQYF.

V and J are TRBV27 and TRBJ1-5, with D unresolved. The CDR3 length is 13 residues. The V gene's germline CDR1 is MNHEY and CDR2 SMNVEV (reference sequence). Trimming cost V 0 bases and J 7 bases, with 7 bases left between them. In nucleotides, the CDR3 is TGTGCCAGCAGTTTATCGACTAACCAGCCCCAGCATTTT. This gives the protein CASSLSTNQPQHF.

This clonotype was detected a few times. The DNA for the CDR3 is TGTGCCAGCAGCTTAGATCTGCTAGATACGCAGTATTTT. It translates to CASSLDLLDTQYF. The chain is built from TRBV7-9 and TRBJ2-3; no clear D gene. The CDR3 consists of 13 residues. With 1 base removed from V and 5 bases from J, the gap between germline ends came to 7 bases. Germline V gene data show CDR1 as SEHNR and CDR2 as FQNEAQ (reference sequence). The variable domain in full, with the rest retrieved from reference TRBV7-9 and TRBJ2-3, is DTGVSQNPRHKITKRGQNVTFRCDPISEHNRLYWYRQTLGQGPEFLTYFQNEAQLEKSRLLSDRFSAERPKGSFSTLEIQRTEQGDSAMYLCASSLDLLDTQYFGPGTRLTVL.

Only a few counts were recorded for this clonotype. The chain has TRBV7-6 and TRBJ1-1; a weak D match, TRBD1 (5 bases). The CDR3 spans 13 residues. V lost 4 bases to trimming and J lost 7 bases, with 13 bases between them. Germline CDR1 is SGHVS and CDR2 is FNYEAQ. The CDR3, as DNA: TGTGCCAGCAGCTCCCGGGGCGGTATTGAAGCTTTCTTT. Its translation is CASSSRGGIEAFF.

This chain uses TRBV7-9 with TRBJ2-2, with unresolved D. Germline V CDR1 and CDR2: SEHNR, FQNEAQ (reference sequence). V lost 1 base to trimming and J lost 4 bases, with 10 bases between them. CDR3 length equals 15 residues. CDR3 DNA sequence: TGTGCCAGCAGCTTAGGTCAGCTAATCACCGGGGAGCTGTTTTTT. It encodes CASSLGQLITGELFF.

The rearrangement uses TRBV11-3 and TRBJ2-5; 7 bases are shared with TRBD1. V was clipped by 6 bases and J by 2 bases; unmatched bases: 18. The germline V gene encodes CDR1 SGHNT and CDR2 YENEEA. CDR3 length: 18 amino acids. The CDR3 sequence is CASRPGTAKRGIQETQYF. For the CDR3, the DNA is TGTGCCAGCAGGCCCGGGACAGCTAAGAGAGGGATACAAGAGACCCAGTACTTC.

The chain uses TRBV12-3 or TRBV12-4 and TRBJ2-1; weak D call: TRBD1 (5 bases). V lost 6 bases and J lost 0, with 15 bases in between. This CDR3 spans 16 amino acids. Here the CDR3 reads CASSDSSSVSYNEQFF. The CDR3 DNA is TGTGCCAGCAGCGACAGCTCTAGTGTCTCCTACAATGAGCAGTTCTTC.

The chain uses TRBV7-6 and TRBJ2-7; 8 bases fit TRBD2. V was clipped by 5 bases and J by 3 bases; unmatched bases: 12. This CDR3 comprises 16 residues. Per the germline V gene, CDR1 is SGHVS and CDR2 is FNYEAQ. The CDR3 DNA reads TGTGCCAGCAGCCCCAACTCCGGGACTAGAGTCTACGAGCAGTACTTC. It specifies CASSPNSGTRVYEQYF.